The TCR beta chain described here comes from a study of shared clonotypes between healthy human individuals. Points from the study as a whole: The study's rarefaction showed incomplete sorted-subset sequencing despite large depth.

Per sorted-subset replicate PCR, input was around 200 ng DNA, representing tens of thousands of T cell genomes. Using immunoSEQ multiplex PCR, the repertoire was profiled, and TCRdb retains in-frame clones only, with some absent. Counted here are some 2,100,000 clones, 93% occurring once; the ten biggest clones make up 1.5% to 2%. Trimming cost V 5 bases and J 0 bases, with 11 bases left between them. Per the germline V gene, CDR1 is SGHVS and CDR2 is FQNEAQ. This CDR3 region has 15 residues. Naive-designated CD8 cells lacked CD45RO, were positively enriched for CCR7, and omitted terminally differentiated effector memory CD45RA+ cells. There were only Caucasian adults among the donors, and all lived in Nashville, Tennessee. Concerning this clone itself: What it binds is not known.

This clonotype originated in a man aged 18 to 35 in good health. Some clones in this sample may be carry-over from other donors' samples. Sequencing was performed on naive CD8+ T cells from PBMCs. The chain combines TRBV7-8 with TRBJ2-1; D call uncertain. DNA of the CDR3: TGTGCCAGCAGCCCAACCCGGAGCTCCTACAATGAGCAGTTCTTC. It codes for CASSPTRSSYNEQFF.